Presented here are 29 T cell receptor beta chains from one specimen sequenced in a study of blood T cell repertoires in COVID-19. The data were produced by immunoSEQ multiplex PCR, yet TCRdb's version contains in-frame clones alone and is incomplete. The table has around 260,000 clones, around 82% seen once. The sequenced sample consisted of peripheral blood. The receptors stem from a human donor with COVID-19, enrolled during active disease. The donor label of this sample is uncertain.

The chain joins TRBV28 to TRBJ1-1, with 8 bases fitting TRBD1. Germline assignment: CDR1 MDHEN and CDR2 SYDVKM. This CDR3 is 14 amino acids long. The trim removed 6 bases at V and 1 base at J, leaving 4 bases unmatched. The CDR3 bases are TGTGCCAGCAGGACCACAGGGGGGAACACTGAAGCTTTCTTT. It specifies CASRTTGGNTEAFF.

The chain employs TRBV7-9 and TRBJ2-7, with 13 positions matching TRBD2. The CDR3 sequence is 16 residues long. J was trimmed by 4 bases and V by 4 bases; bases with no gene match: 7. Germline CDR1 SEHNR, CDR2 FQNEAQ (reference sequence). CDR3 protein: CASSSALTSGGYEQYF. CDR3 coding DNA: TGTGCCAGCAGCTCCGCCTTGACTAGCGGGGGGTACGAGCAGTACTTC.

The chain's CDR3 is CASSSGTRASRGIQYF. DNA for the CDR3: TGTGCCAGCAGCTCCGGGACTAGAGCTTCGAGGGGCATTCAGTACTTC. The chain couples TRBV9 to TRBJ2-4; 8 positions match TRBD2. Germline V gene lookup returns CDR1 SGDLS and CDR2 YYNGEE. CDR3 size: 16 residues. V lost 4 bases, J lost 9 bases, and 15 bases stayed unmatched.

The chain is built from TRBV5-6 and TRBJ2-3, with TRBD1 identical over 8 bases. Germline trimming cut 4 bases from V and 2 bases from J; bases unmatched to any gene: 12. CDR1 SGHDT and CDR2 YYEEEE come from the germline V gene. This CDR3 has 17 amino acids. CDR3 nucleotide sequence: TGTGCCAGCAGCCCACCCGGGACAGGATCTTTCACAGATACGCAGTATTTT. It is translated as CASSPPGTGSFTDTQYF.

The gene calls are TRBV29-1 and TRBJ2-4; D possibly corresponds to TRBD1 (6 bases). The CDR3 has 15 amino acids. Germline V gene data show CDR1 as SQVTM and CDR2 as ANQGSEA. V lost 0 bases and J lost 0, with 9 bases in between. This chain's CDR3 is CSVEDTGIAKNIQYF. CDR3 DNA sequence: TGCAGCGTTGAAGATACAGGGATAGCCAAAAACATTCAGTACTTC.

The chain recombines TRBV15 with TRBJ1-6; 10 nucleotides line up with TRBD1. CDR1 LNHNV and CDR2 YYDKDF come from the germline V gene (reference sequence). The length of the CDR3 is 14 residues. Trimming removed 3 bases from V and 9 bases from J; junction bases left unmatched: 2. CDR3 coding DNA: TGTGCCACCAGCAGGGACAGGGGGTCTTCACCCCTCCACTTT. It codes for CATSRDRGSSPLHF.

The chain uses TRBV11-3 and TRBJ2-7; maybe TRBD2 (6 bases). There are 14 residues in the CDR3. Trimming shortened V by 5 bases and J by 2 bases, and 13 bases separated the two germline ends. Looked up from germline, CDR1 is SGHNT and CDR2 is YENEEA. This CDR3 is CASSHGRPPYEQYF. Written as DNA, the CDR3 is TGTGCCAGCAGCCACGGGAGACCTCCCTACGAGCAGTACTTC.

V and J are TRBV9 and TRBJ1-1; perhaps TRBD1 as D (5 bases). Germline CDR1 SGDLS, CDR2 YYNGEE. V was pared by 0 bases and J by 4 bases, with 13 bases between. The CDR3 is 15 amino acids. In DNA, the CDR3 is TGTGCCAGCAGCGTAGGCCAACAGGTCCCCACTGAAGCTTTCTTT. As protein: CASSVGQQVPTEAFF.

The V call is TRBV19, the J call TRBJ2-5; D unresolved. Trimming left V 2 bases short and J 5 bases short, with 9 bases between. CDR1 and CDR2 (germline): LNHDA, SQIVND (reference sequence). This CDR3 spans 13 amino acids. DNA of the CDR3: TGTGCCAGTAGTATATCCCGGCGGGAGACCCAGTACTTC. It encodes CASSISRRETQYF.

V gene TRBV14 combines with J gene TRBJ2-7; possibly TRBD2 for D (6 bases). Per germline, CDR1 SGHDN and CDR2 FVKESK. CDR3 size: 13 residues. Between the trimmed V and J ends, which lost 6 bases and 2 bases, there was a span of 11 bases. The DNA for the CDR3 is TGTGCCAGCAGTGGTAGCGGTCCCTACGAGCAGTACTTC. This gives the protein CASSGSGPYEQYF.

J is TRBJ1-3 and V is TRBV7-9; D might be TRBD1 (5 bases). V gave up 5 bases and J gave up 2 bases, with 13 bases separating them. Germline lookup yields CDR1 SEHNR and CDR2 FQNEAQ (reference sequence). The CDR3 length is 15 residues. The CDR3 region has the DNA TGTGCCAGCAGCCCGAGACAGAGCACTGGAAACACCATATATTTT. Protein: CASSPRQSTGNTIYF.

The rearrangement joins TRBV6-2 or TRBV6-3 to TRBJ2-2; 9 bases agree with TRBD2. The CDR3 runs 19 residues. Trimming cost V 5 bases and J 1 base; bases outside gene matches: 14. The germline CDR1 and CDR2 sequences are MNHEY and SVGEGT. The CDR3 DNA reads TGTGCCAGCAGTCACTGGGGCGGGGGACTAGCAAAGAACACCGGGGAGCTGTTTTTT. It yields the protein CASSHWGGGLAKNTGELFF.

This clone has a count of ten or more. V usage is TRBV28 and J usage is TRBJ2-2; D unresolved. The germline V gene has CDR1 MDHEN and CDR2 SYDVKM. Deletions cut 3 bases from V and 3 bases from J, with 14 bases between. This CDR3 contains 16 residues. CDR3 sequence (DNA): TGTGCCAGCAGTTTCTTAACAAATAGCCACACCGGGGAGCTGTTTTTT. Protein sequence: CASSFLTNSHTGELFF.

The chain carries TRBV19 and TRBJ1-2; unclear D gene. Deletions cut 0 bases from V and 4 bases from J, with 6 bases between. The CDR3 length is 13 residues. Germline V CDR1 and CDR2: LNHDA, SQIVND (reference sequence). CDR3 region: CASSIDQFYGYTF. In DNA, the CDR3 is TGTGCCAGTAGTATAGATCAGTTCTATGGCTACACCTTC.

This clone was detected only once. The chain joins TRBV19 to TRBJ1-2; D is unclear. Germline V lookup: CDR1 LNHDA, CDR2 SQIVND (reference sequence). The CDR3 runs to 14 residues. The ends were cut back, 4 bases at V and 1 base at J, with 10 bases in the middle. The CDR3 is CASSTSGHNYGYTF. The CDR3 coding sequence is TGTGCCAGTAGTACGAGCGGCCATAACTATGGCTACACCTTC.

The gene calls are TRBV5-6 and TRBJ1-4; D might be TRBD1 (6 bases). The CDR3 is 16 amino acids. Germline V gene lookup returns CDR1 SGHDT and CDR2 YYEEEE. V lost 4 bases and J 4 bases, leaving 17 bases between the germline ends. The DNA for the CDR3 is TGTGCCAGCAGCACACCTGACAACAGGGTTAATGAAAAACTGTTTTTT. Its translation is CASSTPDNRVNEKLFF. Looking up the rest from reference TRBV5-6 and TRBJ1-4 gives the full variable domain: DAGVTQSPTHLIKTRGQQVTLRCSPKSGHDTVSWYQQALGQGPQFIFQYYEEEERQRGNFPDRFSGHQFPNYSSELNVNALLLGDSALYLCASSTPDNRVNEKLFFGSGTQLSVL.

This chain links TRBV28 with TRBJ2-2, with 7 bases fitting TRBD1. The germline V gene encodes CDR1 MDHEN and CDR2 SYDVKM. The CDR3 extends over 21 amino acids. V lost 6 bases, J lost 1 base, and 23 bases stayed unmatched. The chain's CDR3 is CASRTPPSAYRGDRNTGELFF. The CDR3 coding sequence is TGTGCCAGCAGAACACCCCCGTCAGCATACAGGGGAGATAGGAACACCGGGGAGCTGTTTTTT. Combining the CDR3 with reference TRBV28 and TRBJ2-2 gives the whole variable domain DVKVTQSSRYLVKRTGEKVFLECVQDMDHENMFWYRQDPGLGLRLIYFSYDVKMKEKGDIPEGYSVSREKKERFSLILESASTNQTSMYLCASRTPPSAYRGDRNTGELFFGEGSRLTVL.

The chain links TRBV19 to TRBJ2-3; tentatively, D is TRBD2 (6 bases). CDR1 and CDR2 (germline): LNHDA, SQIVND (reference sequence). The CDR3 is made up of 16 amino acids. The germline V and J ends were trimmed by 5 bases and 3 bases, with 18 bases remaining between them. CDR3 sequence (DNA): TGTGCCAGTAGTGGGGACTCCCGCGGGGTGACAGATACGCAGTATTTT. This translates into CASSGDSRGVTDTQYF.

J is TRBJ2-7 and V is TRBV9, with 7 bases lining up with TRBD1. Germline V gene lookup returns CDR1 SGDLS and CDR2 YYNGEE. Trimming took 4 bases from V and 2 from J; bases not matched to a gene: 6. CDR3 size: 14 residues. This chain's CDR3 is CASSPGQVAYEQYF. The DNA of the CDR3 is TGTGCCAGCAGCCCAGGACAGGTTGCCTACGAGCAGTACTTC.

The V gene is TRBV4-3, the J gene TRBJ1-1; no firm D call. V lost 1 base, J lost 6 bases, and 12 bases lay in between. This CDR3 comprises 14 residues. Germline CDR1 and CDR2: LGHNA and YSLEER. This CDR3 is CASSQGTPAAEAFF. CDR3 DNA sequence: TGCGCCAGCAGCCAAGGGACTCCGGCGGCTGAAGCTTTCTTT.

The CDR3 DNA follows: TGCAGCGTGGCCTATGACAGGTTGGTCTCTGGAGCTTTCTTT. It specifies CSVAYDRLVSGAFF. The genes are TRBV29-1 and TRBJ1-1; D is perhaps TRBD1 (6 bases). Looked up from germline, CDR1 is SQVTM and CDR2 is ANQGSEA. The CDR3 has 14 amino acids. V dropped 6 bases and J dropped 10 bases, with 24 bases sitting between them.

The CDR3 DNA follows: TGTGCCAGCAGTGAGCCGGGACTAGCGGGAGGATCCACAGATACGCAGTATTTT. Translated, it gives CASSEPGLAGGSTDTQYF. V gene TRBV28 combines with J gene TRBJ2-3, with 15 bases fitting TRBD2. This CDR3 spans 18 amino acids. V shed 5 bases and J 2 bases; nucleotides not matched to a gene: 8. CDR1 and CDR2 from the germline V gene are MDHEN and SYDVKM.

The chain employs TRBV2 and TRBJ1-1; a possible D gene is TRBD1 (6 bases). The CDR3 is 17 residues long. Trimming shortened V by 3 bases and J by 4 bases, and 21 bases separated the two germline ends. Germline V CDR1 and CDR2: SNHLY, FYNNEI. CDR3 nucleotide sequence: TGTGCCAGCAGTGAGGGTATCGGGTCAGGGGAGCGCACTGAAGCTTTCTTT. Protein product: CASSEGIGSGERTEAFF.

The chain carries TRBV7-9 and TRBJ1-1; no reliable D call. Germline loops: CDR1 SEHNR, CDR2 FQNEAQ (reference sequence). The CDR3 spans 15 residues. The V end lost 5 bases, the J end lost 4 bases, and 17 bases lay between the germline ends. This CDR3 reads CASSALYGRGTEAFF. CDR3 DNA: TGTGCCAGCAGCGCGCTCTACGGGAGAGGCACTGAAGCTTTCTTT.

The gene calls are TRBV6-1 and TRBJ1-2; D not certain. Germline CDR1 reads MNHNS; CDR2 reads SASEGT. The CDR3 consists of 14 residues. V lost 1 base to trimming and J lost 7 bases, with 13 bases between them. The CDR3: CASSEGTVGRGYTF. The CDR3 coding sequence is TGTGCCAGCAGTGAAGGCACAGTGGGCCGTGGCTACACCTTC.

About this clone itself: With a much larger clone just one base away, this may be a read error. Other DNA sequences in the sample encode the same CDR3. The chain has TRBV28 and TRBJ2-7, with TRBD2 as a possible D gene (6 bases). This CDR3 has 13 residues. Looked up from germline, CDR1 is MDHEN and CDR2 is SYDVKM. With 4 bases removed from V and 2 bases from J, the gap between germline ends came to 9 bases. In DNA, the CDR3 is TGTGCCAGCAGTTCTCTAGCGACCTACGAGCAGTACTTC. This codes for CASSSLATYEQYF.

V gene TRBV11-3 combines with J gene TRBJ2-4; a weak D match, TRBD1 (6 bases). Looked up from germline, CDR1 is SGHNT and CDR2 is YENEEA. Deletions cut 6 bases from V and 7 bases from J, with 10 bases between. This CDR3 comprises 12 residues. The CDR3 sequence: CASRRQGNIQYF. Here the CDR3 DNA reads TGTGCCAGCAGACGGCAGGGGAACATTCAGTACTTC.

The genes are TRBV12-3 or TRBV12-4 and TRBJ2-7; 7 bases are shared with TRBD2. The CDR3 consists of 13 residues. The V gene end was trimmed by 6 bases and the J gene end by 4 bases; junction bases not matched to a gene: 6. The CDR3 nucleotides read TGTGCCAGCAGGAGGGAGGGCTGGTACGAGCAGTACTTC. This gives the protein CASRREGWYEQYF.

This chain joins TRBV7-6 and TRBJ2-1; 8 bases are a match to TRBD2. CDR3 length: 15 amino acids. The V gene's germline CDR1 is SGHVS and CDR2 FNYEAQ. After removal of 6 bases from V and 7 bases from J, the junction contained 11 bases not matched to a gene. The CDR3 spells CASSLGGASGNEQFF. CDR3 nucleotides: TGTGCCAGCAGTCTTGGGGGGGCTAGCGGGAATGAGCAGTTCTTC.